The 15 T cell receptor beta chains given below trace back to one sample, sequenced in a study of spatial heterogeneity in lung cancer. TCRdb used MiXCR to reprocess the 5' RACE reads, holding one entry per CDR3 protein. The table includes some 4,100 distinct CDR3 sequences, roughly 8.8% detected once. Time point described: sample taken at primary tumor resection. Here the sequenced sample was normal lung tissue next to the tumor, taken at surgery. These receptors were taken from a female donor with early-stage non-small cell lung cancer.

This clonotype was picked up many times. The chain joins TRBV28 to TRBJ2-1; a weak D match, TRBD1 (5 bases). CDR1 MDHEN and CDR2 SYDVKM come from the germline V gene. The CDR3 has 15 residues. Between the trimmed V and J ends, which lost 4 bases and 10 bases, there was a span of 20 bases. CDR3: CASSSTGDTSREQFF. CDR3 bases: TGTGCCAGCAGTTCAACAGGCGACACTTCCAGGGAGCAGTTCTTC.

This clonotype ranks as medium-sized. The rearrangement links TRBV5-4 to TRBJ2-1; TRBD2 matches at 11 bases. Germline CDR1 is SGHNT and CDR2 is YYREEE (reference sequence). This CDR3 is built from 14 residues. V trimming: 4 bases; J trimming: 5 bases; junction bases outside the gene matches: 2. The CDR3 DNA is TGTGCCAGCAGCCAGGGACTAGCGGACAATGAGCAGTTCTTC. It is translated as CASSQGLADNEQFF.

There are many counts of this clonotype. V is TRBV18 and J is TRBJ2-5; D remains unclear. CDR3 length: 13 amino acids. V lost 3 bases to trimming and J lost 3 bases, with 8 bases between them. Germline values: CDR1 KGHSH, CDR2 LQKENI. The CDR3, as DNA: TGTGCCAGCTCACCCCGACCGGAAGAGACCCAGTACTTC. It encodes CASSPRPEETQYF.

The chain carries TRBV19 and TRBJ2-5; D is unresolved. CDR1 is LNHDA, CDR2 SQIVND, per germline (reference sequence). This CDR3 contains 16 residues. V shed 5 bases and J shed 2 bases, with 18 bases lying between them. The CDR3 loop is CASSPRRLEIQETQYF. The CDR3 DNA is TGTGCCAGTAGTCCGCGTAGGTTGGAAATACAAGAGACCCAGTACTTC.

This clonotype was counted between two and nine times. The CDR3 DNA reads TGTGCCATCAGCCTGGGACAGGGGACAGATACGCAGTATTTT. It translates to CAISLGQGTDTQYF. This chain links TRBV10-3 with TRBJ2-3; 10 bases match TRBD1. V lost 6 bases and J lost 3; bases outside the gene matches: 3. CDR1 ENHRY and CDR2 SYGVKD come from the germline V gene. This CDR3 region has 14 residues.

This clonotype is deemed medium-sized. The J gene is TRBJ1-5, the V gene TRBV5-1; D not resolved. V shed 4 bases and J shed 0 bases, with 5 bases lying between them. Germline V gene sequence: CDR1 SGHRS, CDR2 YFSETQ. CDR3 size: 13 residues. The CDR3 nucleotides read TGCGCCAGCAGCCTGGGTAGCAATCAGCCCCAGCATTTT. Encoded protein: CASSLGSNQPQHF.

The sample holds many counts of this clonotype. The chain combines TRBV7-8 with TRBJ1-1; D unresolved. V shed 3 bases and J shed 6 bases, with 14 bases lying between them. Germline lookup yields CDR1 SGHVS and CDR2 FQNEAQ. The CDR3 sequence is 14 residues long. CDR3 sequence (DNA): TGTGCCAGCAGCTTGTCTTGGGGAGAGGCTGAAGCTTTCTTT. This sequence encodes CASSLSWGEAEAFF.

The V call is TRBV7-3, the J call TRBJ2-3; 9 nucleotides agree with TRBD2. CDR1 is SGHTA and CDR2 is FQGTGA in the germline V gene. CDR3 size: 16 residues. V shed 4 bases, J shed 9 bases, and the junction held 14 bases outside the gene matches. The CDR3 DNA follows: TGTGCCAGCAGCTCCCTATTAGCGGGGGAGGCGGGAACGCAGTATTTT. Translated: CASSSLLAGEAGTQYF.

By proportion, this clonotype is medium-sized. J is TRBJ2-1 and V is TRBV7-9, with no clear D. CDR1 SEHNR and CDR2 FQNEAQ come from the germline V gene (reference sequence). The CDR3 spans 13 residues. Between the trimmed V and J ends, which lost 5 bases and 5 bases, there was a span of 10 bases. The chain's CDR3 is CASSPSENNEQFF. The DNA for the CDR3 is TGTGCCAGCAGCCCCTCGGAGAACAATGAGCAGTTCTTC.

This clonotype has only a few counts. The genes are TRBV12-3 or TRBV12-4 and TRBJ2-7; no clear D. The CDR3 is 11 amino acids. V was shortened by 4 bases and J by 6 bases, with 7 bases between the two germline ends. The CDR3 region has the DNA TGTGCCAGCAGTTCCGTGGTCGAGCAGTACTTC. It encodes CASSSVVEQYF.

This clonotype rates as medium-sized. The chain has TRBV4-2 and TRBJ2-4; 10 nucleotides match TRBD2. Germline lookup yields CDR1 LGHNA and CDR2 YNFKEQ. The CDR3 loop spans 15 amino acids. The trim removed 1 base at V and 12 bases at J, leaving 9 bases unmatched. The CDR3 DNA reads as TGTGCCAGCAGCCAAGGGGCTAGCGGGAGTGTGTCTCAGTACTTC. This encodes CASSQGASGSVSQYF.

By frequency in the sample, this clonotype is medium-sized (0.01 to 0.1%). The chain is built from TRBV29-1 and TRBJ2-5, with D possibly being TRBD2 (5 bases). The germline V gene has CDR1 SQVTM and CDR2 ANQGSEA. The CDR3 extends over 16 amino acids. Trimming cost V 0 bases and J 7 bases, with 21 bases left between them. As DNA, the CDR3 is TGCAGCGTTGAAGATCCGAAAGGCCAGCTTCGGGGGACCCAGTACTTC. This codes for CSVEDPKGQLRGTQYF.

By share of the sample, this clonotype is medium-sized (0.01 to 0.1%). V and J are TRBV6-2 or TRBV6-3 and TRBJ1-1; D is perhaps TRBD1 (6 bases). Germline V gene lookup returns CDR1 MNHEY and CDR2 SVGEGT. The CDR3 consists of 17 residues. V was pared by 0 bases and J by 4 bases, with 18 bases between. This CDR3 is CASSYSIGAGAITEAFF. CDR3 DNA: TGTGCCAGCAGTTACTCGATTGGCGCAGGGGCGATCACTGAAGCTTTCTTT.

This clonotype was recorded a few times. V and J are TRBV7-9 and TRBJ2-5; possibly TRBD1 for D (6 bases). Germline-derived CDR1 and CDR2 are SEHNR and FQNEAQ (reference sequence). There are 14 residues in the CDR3. Trimming removed 5 bases at V and 4 bases at J, with 14 bases between. CDR3 nucleotides: TGTGCCAGCAGCACACAGGGAACAGGAGAGACCCAGTACTTC. Translating gives CASSTQGTGETQYF.

At least ten counts were recorded for this clonotype. The V and J genes are TRBV10-3 and TRBJ2-2; D is perhaps TRBD2 (5 bases). V was trimmed by 4 bases and J by 2 bases, leaving 11 bases between them. The CDR3 loop spans 15 amino acids. CDR1 ENHRY and CDR2 SYGVKD come from the germline V gene. In nucleotides, the CDR3 is TGTGCCATCAGTGGAGCCGGGATAAACACCGGGGAGCTGTTTTTT. Protein: CAISGAGINTGELFF.